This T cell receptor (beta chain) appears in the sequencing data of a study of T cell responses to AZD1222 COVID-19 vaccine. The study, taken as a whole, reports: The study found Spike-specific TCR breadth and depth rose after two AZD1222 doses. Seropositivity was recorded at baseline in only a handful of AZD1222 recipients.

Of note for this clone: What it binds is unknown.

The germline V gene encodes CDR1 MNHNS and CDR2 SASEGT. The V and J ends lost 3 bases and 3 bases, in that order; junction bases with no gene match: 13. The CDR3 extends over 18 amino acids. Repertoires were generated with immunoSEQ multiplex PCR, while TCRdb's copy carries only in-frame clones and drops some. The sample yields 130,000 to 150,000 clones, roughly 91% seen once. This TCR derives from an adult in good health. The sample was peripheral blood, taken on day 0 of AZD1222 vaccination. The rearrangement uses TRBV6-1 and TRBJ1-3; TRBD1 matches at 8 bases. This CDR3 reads CASSERVGAGGLGNTIYF. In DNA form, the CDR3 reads TGTGCCAGCAGTGAGCGTGTTGGGGCAGGGGGCCTTGGAAACACCATATATTTT.